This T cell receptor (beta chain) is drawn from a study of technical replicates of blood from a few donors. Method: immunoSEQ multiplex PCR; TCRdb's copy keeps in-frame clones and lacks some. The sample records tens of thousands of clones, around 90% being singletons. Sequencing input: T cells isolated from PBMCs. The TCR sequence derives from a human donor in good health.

The DNA of the CDR3 is TGTGCCAGCAGGCGACAGGGGGCGGACCAGTACTTC. Translated, it gives CASRRQGADQYF. The rearrangement links TRBV2 to TRBJ2-5; 10 nucleotides agree with TRBD1. The CDR3 consists of 12 residues. Germline V gene data show CDR1 as SNHLY and CDR2 as FYNNEI. With V trimmed by 6 bases and J by 10 bases, 5 bases remained unmatched.